The 26 T cell receptor beta chains reported below all come from one sample, sequenced in a study of human T cells and chemical hapten exposure. TCRdb reanalysed the RACE reads using MiXCR and keeps one entry per CDR3 protein. Here the sample spans 60,000 to 70,000 distinct CDR3 sequences, approximately 9.9% being singletons. The sample's time point: pre-sensitization, week 0. Sample treatment: therapeutic diphenylcyclopropenone sensitization with weekly scalp DPC. The starting material was whole blood, obtained in connection with sensitization to the hapten diphenylcyclopropenone (DPC). The source is a woman aged 45 to 65 with alopecia areata. Some clones in this sample may be carry-over from other donors' samples.

This clonotype was recorded a few times. The chain links TRBV10-1 to TRBJ1-2, with D uncertain. Looked up from germline, CDR1 is WNHNN and CDR2 is SYGVQD (reference sequence). The CDR3 is 13 amino acids. The V end lost 0 bases, the J end lost 5 bases, and 7 bases lay between the germline ends. The CDR3 region is CASSESIKYGYTF. CDR3 coding DNA: TGCGCCAGCAGTGAGTCGATTAAGTATGGCTACACCTTC.

In this sample, this clonotype turned up many times. The V gene is TRBV12-3 or TRBV12-4, the J gene TRBJ2-1; D might be TRBD2 (6 bases). V was shortened by 3 bases and J by 10 bases, with 25 bases between the two germline ends. CDR3 length: 17 residues. CDR3 DNA sequence: TGTGCCAGCAGTTTTGGCGCGGGGTTGGCCCTTTCGAAAGAGCAGTTCTTC. Translating gives CASSFGAGLALSKEQFF.

This clonotype was observed at least ten times. The V and J genes are TRBV4-2 and TRBJ2-1; no clear D. CDR1 and CDR2 from the germline V gene are LGHNA and YNFKEQ. The CDR3 is 14 amino acids. Trimming removed 0 bases from V and 7 bases from J, with 10 bases in between. For the CDR3, the DNA is TGTGCCAGCAGCCAAGATGGGAATGGAAATGAGCAGTTCTTC. It encodes CASSQDGNGNEQFF.

Points on this clonotype: The missing conserved phenylalanine or tryptophan at the end of this CDR3 makes a read error likely. The DNA is left out, because the CDR3 cannot be placed on it with certainty; the CDR3 is given as TCRdb lists it. The rearrangement links TRBV2 to TRBJ1-1; the table assigns TRBD1, which was not confirmed against the DNA. From its first to its last residue, the CDR3 has 9 amino acids. In germline, CDR1 is SNHLY, CDR2 FYNNEI. The CDR3 protein is CASSEGHSL.

The sample holds many counts of this clonotype. The chain uses TRBV7-8 and TRBJ2-3, with D maybe TRBD2 (6 bases). Trimming removed 2 bases from V and 2 bases from J, with 20 bases in between. The CDR3 is 18 amino acids. Germline CDR1 reads SGHVS; CDR2 reads FQNEAQ. This CDR3 is CASSLYLVAETATDTQYF. CDR3 DNA sequence: TGTGCCAGCAGCTTATACCTAGTAGCGGAGACTGCCACAGATACGCAGTATTTT.

This clonotype has at least ten counts. The chain joins TRBV27 to TRBJ2-7; D not certain. The V gene lost 2 bases and the J gene lost 7 bases, with 12 bases spanning the gap. Germline V CDR1 and CDR2: MNHEY, SMNVEV (reference sequence). This CDR3 has 13 amino acids. As DNA, the CDR3 is TGTGCCAGCAGTTTAGGGCCCTCCATAGAGCAGTACTTC. Protein: CASSLGPSIEQYF.

This clonotype was seen ten or more times. CDR3 region: CASSKDPLYEQYF. The CDR3 nucleotides read TGTGCCAGCAGCAAGGATCCCCTCTACGAGCAGTACTTC. This sequence joins TRBV7-9 and TRBJ2-7; D unresolved. The ends were cut back, 5 bases at V and 3 bases at J, with 11 bases in the middle. The CDR3 runs to 13 residues. CDR1 and CDR2 from the germline V gene are SEHNR and FQNEAQ (reference sequence). The variable domain in full, completed from reference TRBV7-9 and TRBJ2-7, reads DTGVSQNPRHKITKRGQNVTFRCDPISEHNRLYWYRQTLGQGPEFLTYFQNEAQLEKSRLLSDRFSAERPKGSFSTLEIQRTEQGDSAMYLCASSKDPLYEQYFGPGTRLTVT.

In its sample, this clonotype was seen many times. The gene calls are TRBV2 and TRBJ1-5; 7 nucleotides agree with TRBD1. The CDR3 consists of 15 residues. Germline V gene data show CDR1 as SNHLY and CDR2 as FYNNEI. J lost 3 bases, V lost 6 bases, and 8 bases had no gene match. CDR3 sequence reads: CASRFTGETNQPQHF. Here the CDR3 DNA reads TGTGCCAGCAGGTTCACAGGGGAAACCAATCAGCCCCAGCATTTT.

V and J are TRBV20-1 and TRBJ2-1; TRBD1 matches 7 bases. CDR3 length: 16 amino acids. Germline V gives CDR1 DFQATT, CDR2 SNEGSKA (reference sequence). Trimming took 4 bases from V and 7 from J; bases not matched to a gene: 16. CDR3 sequence reads: CSATLGDSYSWNEQFF. CDR3 nucleotides: TGCAGTGCTACACTCGGGGACAGCTATAGTTGGAATGAGCAGTTCTTC.

This clonotype was detected a few times. The CDR3 sequence is CASSHGAPSTDTQYF. CDR3 DNA: TGTGCCAGCAGCCACGGGGCCCCGAGCACAGATACGCAGTATTTT. V usage is TRBV7-9 and J usage is TRBJ2-3; possibly TRBD1 or TRBD2 for D (5 bases each). Looked up from germline, CDR1 is SEHNR and CDR2 is FQNEAQ (reference sequence). V lost 5 bases to trimming and J lost 0 bases, with 12 bases between them. The CDR3 extends over 15 amino acids.

At least ten counts were recorded for this clonotype. The rearrangement links TRBV24-1 to TRBJ2-3; perhaps TRBD2 as D (5 bases). V dropped 5 bases and J dropped 0 bases, with 11 bases sitting between them. Per germline, CDR1 KGHDR and CDR2 SFDVKD. The CDR3 has 15 amino acids. CDR3 coding DNA: TGTGCCACCAGTGCCTCTAGCTACAGCACAGATACGCAGTATTTT. This gives the protein CATSASSYSTDTQYF.

The chain has TRBV21-1 and TRBJ2-3. TRBV21-1 is marked as a pseudogene. The CDR3 has 15 amino acids. DNA for the CDR3: TGTGCCAGCACCCAGACTCAGAAGCGCACAGATACGCAGTATTTT. It is translated as CASTQTQKRTDTQYF.

The chain is built from TRBV11-2 and TRBJ2-2; TRBD1 is a possible D gene (6 bases). Germline V gene lookup returns CDR1 SGHAT and CDR2 FQNNGV. The CDR3 loop spans 14 amino acids. Trimming stripped 5 bases from V and 7 bases from J, with 14 bases between. CDR3: CASSPSEGVGELFF. The CDR3 coding sequence is TGTGCCAGCAGCCCAAGCGAGGGGGTCGGGGAGCTGTTTTTT. Full variable domain (rest looked up from reference TRBV11-2 and TRBJ2-2): EAGVAQSPRYKIIEKRQSVAFWCNPISGHATLYWYQQILGQGPKLLIQFQNNGVVDDSQLPKDRFSAERLKGVDSTLKIQPAKLEDSAVYLCASSPSEGVGELFFGEGSRLTVL.

This clonotype has at least ten counts. The chain joins TRBV7-2 to TRBJ1-6, with D tentatively TRBD1 (5 bases). There are 15 residues in the CDR3. Between the trimmed V and J ends, which lost 7 bases and 4 bases, there was a span of 14 bases. CDR1 is SGHTA and CDR2 is FQGNSA in the germline V gene. CDR3 loop: CASTTTGTYNSPLHF. The CDR3 coding sequence is TGTGCCAGCACCACTACGGGGACTTATAATTCACCCCTCCACTTT.

J is TRBJ2-6 and V is TRBV6-2 or TRBV6-3; D possibly matches TRBD1 or TRBD2 (5 bases each). Trimming removed 8 bases at V and 0 bases at J, with 14 bases between. The CDR3 consists of 16 residues. CDR1 MNHEY and CDR2 SVGEGT come from the germline V gene. CDR3 residues: CASAGTESSGANVLTF. The CDR3 DNA is TGTGCCAGCGCCGGGACGGAGAGCTCTGGGGCCAACGTCCTGACTTTC.

This chain joins TRBV20-1 and TRBJ1-1; D not resolved. Germline CDR1 DFQATT, CDR2 SNEGSKA (reference sequence). V was clipped by 5 bases and J by 1 base, with 5 bases between them. The CDR3 is 11 residues long. CDR3: CSAYRNTEAFF. CDR3 sequence (DNA): TGCAGTGCTTATCGGAACACTGAAGCTTTCTTT.

J is TRBJ2-7 and V is TRBV4-2; perhaps TRBD1 as D (6 bases). Germline loops: CDR1 LGHNA, CDR2 YNFKEQ. The CDR3 sequence is 14 residues long. The V gene lost 4 bases and the J gene lost 2 bases, with 12 bases spanning the gap. The chain's CDR3 is CASSRGQGTYEQYF. Here the CDR3 DNA reads TGTGCCAGCAGCCGCGGGCAGGGGACCTACGAGCAGTACTTC.

This clonotype was seen a handful of times. The chain combines TRBV6-5 with TRBJ1-6; 7 bases map to TRBD1. This CDR3 has 15 amino acids. Germline V CDR1 and CDR2: MNHEY, SVGAGI. With V trimmed by 5 bases and J by 7 bases, 8 bases remained unmatched. The CDR3 region has the DNA TGTGCCAGCAGTCCGGGACAGTTAGTCAATTCACCCCTCCACTTT. Amino acid sequence: CASSPGQLVNSPLHF.

This clonotype was picked up a small number of times. This chain connects TRBV28 to TRBJ1-1; D remains unclear. Germline CDR1 reads MDHEN; CDR2 reads SYDVKM. Trimming left V 3 bases short and J 11 bases short, with 13 bases between. This CDR3 region has 12 residues. The CDR3 region has the DNA TGTGCCAGCAGTTTCGGTGGTATGGCCGCTTTCTTT. Translated: CASSFGGMAAFF.

This clonotype was observed many times. V usage is TRBV6-2 or TRBV6-3 and J usage is TRBJ2-3; tentatively, D is TRBD2 (6 bases). The V and J ends lost 2 bases and 4 bases respectively, with 10 bases between them. Germline CDR1 is MNHEY and CDR2 is SVGEGT. The CDR3 runs to 14 residues. The CDR3 is CASSYTGVADTQYF. The DNA of the CDR3 is TGTGCCAGCAGTTACACGGGGGTGGCAGATACGCAGTATTTT.

In this sample, this clonotype turned up a few times. The chain has TRBV28 and TRBJ2-7; D may be TRBD2 (6 bases). This CDR3 is built from 14 residues. With 11 bases removed from V and 7 bases from J, the gap between germline ends came to 24 bases. Germline assignment: CDR1 MDHEN and CDR2 SYDVKM. CDR3 coding DNA: TGTGCCGTCGACCCCAGCGGGTCCTTGAGTGAGCAGTACTTC. Translating gives CAVDPSGSLSEQYF. Full variable domain (remainder filled in from reference TRBV28 and TRBJ2-7): DVKVTQSSRYLVKRTGEKVFLECVQDMDHENMFWYRQDPGLGLRLIYFSYDVKMKEKGDIPEGYSVSREKKERFSLILESASTNQTSMYLCAVDPSGSLSEQYFGPGTRLTVT.

This clonotype was observed a few times. V and J are TRBV20-1 and TRBJ2-5, with D unresolved. Trimming shortened V by 6 bases and J by 7 bases, and 12 bases separated the two germline ends. Germline lookup yields CDR1 DFQATT and CDR2 SNEGSKA (reference sequence). This CDR3 contains 11 residues. CDR3 DNA: TGCAGTGCCCAAGATTGGGGGACCCAGTACTTC. This gives the protein CSAQDWGTQYF.

At least ten counts were recorded for this clonotype. The chain employs TRBV12-3 or TRBV12-4 and TRBJ1-1; D gene unclear. The CDR3 runs to 14 residues. Trimming took off 1 base at V and 7 bases at J, with 13 bases between the two ends. CDR3: CASSLDARVGEAFF. CDR3 coding DNA: TGTGCCAGCAGTTTAGACGCAAGGGTGGGTGAAGCTTTCTTT.

This clonotype was picked up many times. The chain couples TRBV29-1 to TRBJ2-1, with unresolved D. V lost 6 bases and J lost 0, with 12 bases in between. The CDR3 covers 14 residues. CDR1 is SQVTM and CDR2 is ANQGSEA in the germline V gene. The CDR3 reads CSVADGSSYNEQFF. The CDR3 DNA is TGCAGCGTAGCCGACGGAAGCTCCTACAATGAGCAGTTCTTC.

This clonotype was seen a handful of times. This chain links TRBV6-1 with TRBJ1-2, with 7 bases identical to TRBD1. The V gene's germline CDR1 is MNHNS and CDR2 SASEGT. V dropped 11 bases and J dropped 2; count of bases not matched to a gene: 11. This CDR3 comprises 14 residues. The chain's CDR3 is CADRPLTGNYGYTF. For the CDR3, the DNA is TGTGCCGACCGGCCCCTGACAGGGAACTATGGCTACACCTTC.

This clonotype was picked up many times. The V gene is TRBV18, the J gene TRBJ2-7, with 11 bases matching TRBD1. Germline CDR1 is KGHSH and CDR2 is LQKENI. CDR3 length equals 18 residues. Trimming cost V 1 base and J 1 base; bases outside gene matches: 9. The CDR3 nucleotides read TGTGCCAGCTCACCACGACTGGGACAGGGGGTCCGATCCTACGAGCAGTACTTC. This sequence encodes CASSPRLGQGVRSYEQYF.